Shown below are 18 T cell receptor beta chains from a single sample sequenced in a study of blood T cell repertoires in COVID-19. Data came from immunoSEQ multiplex PCR; TCRdb stores just in-frame clones and leaves some out. The top ten hold 0.55% to 0.8% of the sample, which has around 200,000 clones, about 90% seen once. Sequenced input: peripheral blood. The receptor set was obtained from a man aged 45 to 65 with acute or convalescent COVID-19.

The V gene is TRBV3-1 (or the pseudogene TRBV3-2), the J gene TRBJ1-1; the match to TRBD1 covers 8 bases. The CDR3 runs 15 residues. CDR1 is LGHDT, CDR2 YNNKEL, per germline (reference sequence). V shed 4 bases, J shed 4 bases, and the junction held 8 bases outside the gene matches. In nucleotides, the CDR3 is TGTGCCAGCAGCCGGGACAGGAGGGTAGGCACTGAAGCTTTCTTT. Its protein product is CASSRDRRVGTEAFF.

The V and J genes are TRBV6-5 and TRBJ1-5; tentative D call: TRBD1 (5 bases). Germline-derived CDR1 and CDR2 are MNHEY and SVGAGI. Trimming pared 2 bases from V and 5 bases from J, leaving 16 bases between. This CDR3 contains 16 residues. The chain's CDR3 is CASSYPRSGGDQPQHF. In DNA form, the CDR3 reads TGTGCCAGCAGTTACCCACGATCGGGGGGGGATCAGCCCCAGCATTTT.

The V and J genes are TRBV3-1 (or the pseudogene TRBV3-2) and TRBJ2-3; weak D call: TRBD1 (7 bases). CDR1 is LGHDT and CDR2 is YNNKEL in the germline V gene (reference sequence). The CDR3 totals 16 residues. Trimming shortened V by 4 bases and J by 5 bases, and 19 bases separated the two germline ends. CDR3 in amino acids: CASSLSRGVEIDTQYF. CDR3 DNA sequence: TGTGCCAGCAGCCTCAGCAGGGGGGTCGAGATAGATACGCAGTATTTT.

This clone was picked up one time. The J gene is TRBJ2-1, the V gene TRBV5-1; 15 bases map to TRBD2. The germline gives CDR1 SGHRS, CDR2 YFSETQ. The CDR3 totals 15 residues. With 4 bases clipped from V and 9 bases from J, the junction kept 5 bases outside the gene matches. CDR3 nucleotide sequence: TGCGCCAGCAGCGCCGGGACTAGCGGGAGGACTGAGCAGTTCTTC. Its protein product is CASSAGTSGRTEQFF.

The chain is built from TRBV10-3 and TRBJ2-1, with 8 bases identical to TRBD2. Trimming took 10 bases from V and 0 from J; bases not matched to a gene: 14. The length of the CDR3 is 17 residues. Germline values: CDR1 ENHRY, CDR2 SYGVKD. The CDR3 sequence is CATRRLARIISYNEQFF. The CDR3 DNA is TGTGCCACCAGGAGACTAGCGCGTATAATCTCCTACAATGAGCAGTTCTTC.

The gene calls are TRBV6-2 or TRBV6-3 and TRBJ1-2, with TRBD1 as a possible D gene (6 bases). The CDR3 extends over 14 amino acids. Trimming shortened V by 5 bases and J by 4 bases, and 14 bases separated the two germline ends. The germline V gene has CDR1 MNHEY and CDR2 SVGEGT. The CDR3 nucleotides are TGTGCCAGCAGTCACAGGACAGAGCTCTATGGCTACACCTTC. Its translation: CASSHRTELYGYTF.

The chain couples TRBV29-1 to TRBJ1-1; 7 bases are shared with TRBD1. Germline-derived CDR1 and CDR2 are SQVTM and ANQGSEA. After removal of 6 bases from V and 1 base from J, the junction contained 5 bases not matched to a gene. The CDR3 length is 13 residues. CDR3 DNA: TGCAGCGTGTCCCGGACAGGGAACACTGAAGCTTTCTTT. Its translation is CSVSRTGNTEAFF.

This chain uses TRBV7-6 with TRBJ1-5, with 8 bases identical to TRBD1. The CDR3 covers 17 residues. The ends lost 5 bases at V and 2 bases at J; junction bases unmatched: 11. Germline V gene data show CDR1 as SGHVS and CDR2 as FNYEAQ. Here the CDR3 reads CASSPLSPGQGNQPQHF. In DNA form, the CDR3 reads TGTGCCAGCAGCCCACTATCACCGGGACAGGGCAATCAGCCCCAGCATTTT.

This clone appeared a few times. The chain recombines TRBV19 with TRBJ2-5; no clear D. Trimming shortened V by 5 bases and J by 3 bases, and 4 bases separated the two germline ends. Per germline, CDR1 LNHDA and CDR2 SQIVND (reference sequence). CDR3 length equals 11 residues. Written as DNA, the CDR3 is TGTGCCAGTAGTCTCGAAGAGACCCAGTACTTC. It codes for CASSLEETQYF.

V is TRBV28 and J is TRBJ2-7; D perhaps matches TRBD1 (7 bases). This CDR3 spans 13 amino acids. The V end lost 4 bases, the J end lost 6 bases, and 13 bases lay between the germline ends. Germline loops: CDR1 MDHEN, CDR2 SYDVKM. CDR3 residues: CASSSLQGGEQYV. The CDR3 coding sequence is TGTGCCAGCAGTTCACTCCAGGGGGGCGAGCAGTACGTC.

The chain carries TRBV19 and TRBJ1-5; D may be TRBD1 (6 bases). CDR3 length equals 20 residues. V lost 3 bases and J lost 6, with 30 bases in between. Per the germline V gene, CDR1 is LNHDA and CDR2 is SQIVND (reference sequence). The CDR3 DNA is TGTGCCAGTAGTATTTGGTGGACCCGACACAGGGATGTGGTTGGTCAGCCCCAGCATTTT. This codes for CASSIWWTRHRDVVGQPQHF. Using reference TRBV19 and TRBJ1-5 for the parts outside the CDR3, the full variable domain is DGGITQSPKYLFRKEGQNVTLSCEQNLNHDAMYWYRQDPGQGLRLIYYSQIVNDFQKGDIAEGYSVSREKKESFPLTVTSAQKNPTAFYLCASSIWWTRHRDVVGQPQHFGDGTRLSIL.

The V gene is TRBV5-8, the J gene TRBJ2-1; 8 nucleotides line up with TRBD2. The CDR3 covers 15 residues. Germline V gene lookup returns CDR1 SGHTS and CDR2 YDEGEE. The junction had 8 bases not matched to a gene; V was cut back by 4 bases and J by 5 bases. The CDR3 DNA sequence: TGTGCCAGCAGCCTACCGGGACTAGGGAACAATGAGCAGTTCTTC. Residues: CASSLPGLGNNEQFF.

Worth noting for this clone: Within the sample, other DNA sequences also encode this same CDR3. The chain recombines TRBV5-1 with TRBJ2-7; TRBD2 aligns across 10 bases. Germline V gene lookup returns CDR1 SGHRS and CDR2 YFSETQ. The V gene end was trimmed by 0 bases and the J gene end by 4 bases; junction bases not matched to a gene: 4. This CDR3 spans 15 amino acids. CDR3: CASSLVAGGPYEQYF. As DNA, the CDR3 is TGCGCCAGCAGCTTGGTAGCGGGAGGCCCTTACGAGCAGTACTTC.

This clone was seen a single time. The chain couples TRBV6-2 or TRBV6-3 to TRBJ2-7; TRBD1 matches at 8 bases. Germline V gene sequence: CDR1 MNHEY, CDR2 SVGEGT. After removal of 2 bases from V and 3 bases from J, the junction contained 3 bases not matched to a gene. The CDR3 extends over 14 amino acids. This CDR3 reads CASSYQGAGYEQYV. The CDR3 bases are TGTGCCAGCAGTTACCAGGGGGCTGGCTACGAGCAGTACGTC.

This clone was recorded once. This chain joins TRBV7-6 and TRBJ2-5, with a possible D match to TRBD1 (6 bases). Between the trimmed V and J ends, which lost 4 bases and 7 bases, there was a span of 13 bases. The germline V gene encodes CDR1 SGHVS and CDR2 FNYEAQ. CDR3 size: 13 residues. The CDR3 DNA reads as TGTGCCAGCAGCTCGACAGGTCTCGGGACCCAGTACTTC. Translating gives CASSSTGLGTQYF.

V usage is TRBV27 and J usage is TRBJ2-7; 7 bases match TRBD2. CDR3 length equals 15 residues. The V gene's germline CDR1 is MNHEY and CDR2 SMNVEV (reference sequence). V lost 5 bases, J lost 3 bases, and 10 bases stayed unmatched. The CDR3 DNA sequence: TGTGCCAGCAGTCGGCGGGGGAGGGTTCACTACGAGCAGTACTTC. Amino acid sequence: CASSRRGRVHYEQYF.

J is TRBJ2-7 and V is TRBV30; D perhaps matches TRBD2 (5 bases). The CDR3 is 16 residues long. Trimming stripped 4 bases from V and 4 bases from J, with 23 bases between. Germline V gene lookup returns CDR1 GTSNPN and CDR2 SVGIG (reference sequence). CDR3 coding DNA: TGTGCCTGGACTCCGTTTTCCCGGGGTTCCTCATACGAGCAGTACTTC. As protein: CAWTPFSRGSSYEQYF.

This clone was seen once. The J gene is TRBJ1-5, the V gene TRBV19; 7 bases align to TRBD1. Germline-derived CDR1 and CDR2 are LNHDA and SQIVND (reference sequence). After removal of 6 bases from V and 4 bases from J, the junction contained 6 bases not matched to a gene. This CDR3 has 14 amino acids. The CDR3 here is CASSPGQLNQPQHF. In DNA form, the CDR3 reads TGTGCCAGTAGCCCGGGACAGTTAAATCAGCCCCAGCATTTT.